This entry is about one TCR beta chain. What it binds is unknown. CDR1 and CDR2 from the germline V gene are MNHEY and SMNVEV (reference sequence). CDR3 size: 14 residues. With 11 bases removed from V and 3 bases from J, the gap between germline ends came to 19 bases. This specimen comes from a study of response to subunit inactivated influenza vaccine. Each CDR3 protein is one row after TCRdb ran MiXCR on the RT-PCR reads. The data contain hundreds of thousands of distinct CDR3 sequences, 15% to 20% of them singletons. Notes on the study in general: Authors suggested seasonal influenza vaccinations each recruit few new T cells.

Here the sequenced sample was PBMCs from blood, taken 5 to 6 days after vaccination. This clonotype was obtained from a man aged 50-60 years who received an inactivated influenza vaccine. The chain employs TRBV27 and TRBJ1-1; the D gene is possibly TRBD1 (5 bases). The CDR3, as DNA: TGTGCCCAAGGGGAGGGAAGGGGAGACACTGAAGCTTTCTTT. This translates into CAQGEGRGDTEAFF.